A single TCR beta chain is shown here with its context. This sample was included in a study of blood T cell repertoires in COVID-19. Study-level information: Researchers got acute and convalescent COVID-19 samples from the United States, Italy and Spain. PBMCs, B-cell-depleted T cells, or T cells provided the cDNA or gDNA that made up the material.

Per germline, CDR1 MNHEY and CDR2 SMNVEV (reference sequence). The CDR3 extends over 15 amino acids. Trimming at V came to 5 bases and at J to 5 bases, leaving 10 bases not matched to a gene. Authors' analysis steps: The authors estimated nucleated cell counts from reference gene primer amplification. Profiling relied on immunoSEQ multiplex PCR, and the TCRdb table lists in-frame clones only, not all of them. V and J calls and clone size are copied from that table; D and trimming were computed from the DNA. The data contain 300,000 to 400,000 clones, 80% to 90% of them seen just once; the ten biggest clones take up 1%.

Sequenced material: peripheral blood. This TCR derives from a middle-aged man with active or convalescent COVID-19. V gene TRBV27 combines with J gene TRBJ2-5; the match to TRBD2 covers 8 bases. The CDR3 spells CASSPRGAGEETQYF. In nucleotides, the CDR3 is TGTGCCAGCAGTCCCCGTGGAGCGGGAGAGGAGACCCAGTACTTC.